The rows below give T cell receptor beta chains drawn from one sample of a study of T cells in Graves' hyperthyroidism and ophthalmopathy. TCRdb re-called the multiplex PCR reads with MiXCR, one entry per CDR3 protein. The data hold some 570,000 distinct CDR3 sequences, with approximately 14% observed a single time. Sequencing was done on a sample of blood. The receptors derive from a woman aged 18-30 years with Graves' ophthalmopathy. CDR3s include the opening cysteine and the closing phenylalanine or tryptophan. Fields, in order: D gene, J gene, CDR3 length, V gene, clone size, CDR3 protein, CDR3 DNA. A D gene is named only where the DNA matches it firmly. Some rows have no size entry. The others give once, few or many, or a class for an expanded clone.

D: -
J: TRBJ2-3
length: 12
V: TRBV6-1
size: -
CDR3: CASTQGTDTQYF
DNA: TGTGCCAGCACCCAGGGCACAGATACGCAGTATTTT

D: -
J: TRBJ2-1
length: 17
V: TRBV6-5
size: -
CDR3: CASSYERGESSYNEQFF
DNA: TGTGCCAGCAGTTACGAACGCGGTGAAAGCTCCTACAATGAGCAGTTCTTC

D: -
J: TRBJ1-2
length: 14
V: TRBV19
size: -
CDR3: CASTGGISLYGYTF
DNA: TGTGCCAGTACCGGCGGGATCTCCTTGTATGGCTACACCTTC

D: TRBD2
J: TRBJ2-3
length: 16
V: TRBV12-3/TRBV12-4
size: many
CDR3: CASSHVSGRGTDTQYF
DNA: TGTGCCAGCAGTCACGTTAGCGGGAGAGGCACAGATACGCAGTATTTT

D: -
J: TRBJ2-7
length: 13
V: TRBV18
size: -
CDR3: CASSPPAPAEQYF
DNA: TGTGCCAGCTCACCTCCCGCCCCGGCGGAACAGTACTTC

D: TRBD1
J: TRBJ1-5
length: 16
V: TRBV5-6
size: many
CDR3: CASSWWTGGVDQPQHF
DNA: TGTGCCAGCAGCTGGTGGACAGGGGGCGTAGATCAGCCCCAGCATTTT

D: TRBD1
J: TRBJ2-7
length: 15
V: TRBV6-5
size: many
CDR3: CASSYSRQGAYEQYF
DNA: TGTGCCAGCAGTTACTCTAGACAGGGGGCCTACGAGCAGTACTTC

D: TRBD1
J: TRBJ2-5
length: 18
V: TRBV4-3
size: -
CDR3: CASSQDLRGLARQRTQYF
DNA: TGCGCCAGCAGCCAAGATCTCAGGGGGCTAGCGAGACAGAGGACCCAGTACTTC

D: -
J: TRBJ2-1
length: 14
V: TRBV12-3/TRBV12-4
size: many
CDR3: CASSLYGPYNEQFF
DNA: TGTGCCAGCAGTTTATATGGGCCGTACAATGAGCAGTTCTTC

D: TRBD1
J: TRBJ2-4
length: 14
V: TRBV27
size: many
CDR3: CASSETGGGNIQYF
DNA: TGTGCCAGCAGTGAAACAGGGGGCGGGAACATTCAGTACTTC

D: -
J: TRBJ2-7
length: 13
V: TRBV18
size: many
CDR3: CASSPPAIYEQYF
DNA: TGTGCCAGCTCACCCCCAGCAATCTACGAGCAGTACTTC

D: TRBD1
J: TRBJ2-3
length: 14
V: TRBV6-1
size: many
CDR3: CASRWDRFTDTQYF
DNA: TGTGCCAGCAGGTGGGACAGGTTCACAGATACGCAGTATTTT

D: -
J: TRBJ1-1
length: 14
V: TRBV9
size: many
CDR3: CASSEWGRNTEAFF
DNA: TGTGCCAGCAGCGAGTGGGGCCGGAACACTGAAGCTTTCTTT

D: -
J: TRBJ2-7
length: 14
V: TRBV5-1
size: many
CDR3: CASSLGEFGYEQYF
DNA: TGCGCCAGCAGCTTGGGGGAGTTTGGGTACGAGCAGTACTTC